This TCR beta chain was sequenced in a study of Tregs in tolerant kidney transplant recipients (dated by TCRdb to 2018 to 2020). As for the study more broadly: Before combined kidney and bone marrow transplantation, this study identified donor-specific regulatory T cells using TCRbeta sequencing and then followed those same cells after transplant. The full study reports these points: Because the study included only a small number of patients, the results must be confirmed in larger populations and under other immunosuppression protocols. Expanding Tregs with activated donor B cells appeared to identify the most biologically relevant and donor-specific TCRbeta repertoire. In tolerant patients, donor-specific Tregs expanded more than Tregs overall, which suggests antigen-driven rather than nonspecific expansion. Biological reproducibility was not directly addressed, though technical replication error appeared minimal. For some patients, the PCR primers changed as time went on, which meant samples from those patients could not be compared with one another at the nucleotide level.

The CDR1 and CDR2 encoded by the germline V gene are SGDLS and YYNGEE. The CDR3 starts with the cysteine, ends with the phenylalanine, and has 13 residues. Of the read, only the CDR3 DNA is kept; its 39 bases are in frame from base 1. The junction shows trimming of 0 bases on V and 0 bases on J, plus 3 bases between the germline ends. Regarding this clone: No cognate antigen has been identified for it. Within one base of it there is no much larger clone, and no base qualities were kept.

Related donors were used in the transplants with nonmyeloablative bone marrow transplantation, and mixed chimerism was transient in the human trials. Unstimulated Tregs (CD4+CD25+CD127-), CD4+ non-Tregs (CD4+CD25-), CD4 and CD8 cells were FACS-sorted from thawed PBMCs. 4 combined kidney and bone marrow transplant recipients from the ITN036ST trial were included as patients, and samples were available only from these trial subjects. Healthy control blood was processed to PBMCs by Ficoll density gradient and cryopreserved, and patient PBMCs were collected before and after transplant. For TCRbeta CDR3 sequencing, genomic DNA from the sorted cells was extracted using the QIAGEN DNeasy Blood and Tissue Kit. High-throughput TCRbeta CDR3 sequencing, which included PCR amplification with bias correction and internal controls, was done commercially through immunoSEQ. The study's processing was this. Unique productive TCRbeta sequences were defined by CDR3 nucleotide sequence when primers matched and otherwise by CDR3 amino acid sequence together with Vbeta and Jbeta genes. As a correction for sorting error, sequences shared between sorted populations at a frequency ratio of 2:1 or less were discarded, and the remaining shared sequences were assigned to the higher population. Donor-reactive sequences were defined as at least 5-fold expanded in CFSE-low cells versus unstimulated cells, with frequency of at least 0.01% in CFSE-low cells. Jensen-Shannon divergence, calculated on the top 100 TCRbeta sequences ranked by frequency, was used to quantify repertoire divergence. For any sample with multiple sequencing runs, sorting error was corrected in each run separately before the runs were pooled. Imported from immuneACCESS, the table was reduced by TCRdb to in-frame sequences with V and J called. These copies leave out some clones; in studies compared against another copy, an unresolved V gene accounts for under half, and the cause of the remainder is not known. The V and J calls and clone size come from that table; D and trimming were worked out from the DNA. In all, the sample holds tens of thousands of clones, and over 85% of those were seen once. The ten largest clones take up roughly 1.7% of the sample.

The receptor was isolated from a human patient who received a combined kidney and bone marrow transplant. The graft donor may be the source of some T cells after a transplant. Material: CD4+ T cells from blood (PBMCs), obtained 12 months after the transplant. The chain is assembled from TRBV9 and TRBJ1-1, with the D segment identity uncertain. The DNA reads as follows: TGTGCCAGCAGCGTAGCCGTGAACACTGAAGCTTTCTTT. Its coded protein is CASSVAVNTEAFF.